The rows below give T cell receptor beta chains drawn from one sample of a study of blood T cell repertoires in COVID-19. Assay: immunoSEQ multiplex PCR; the TCRdb copy retains only in-frame clones and omits some. The sample has 100,000 or so clones, around 85% seen once. Sequencing used peripheral blood. The receptor source for this set is a human donor in a cohort sampled during active COVID-19. Each CDR3 is given without its conserved first and last residue. Each record gives: V gene, J gene, CDR3 length, CDR3 protein.

TRBV24-1	TRBJ1-6	15	ATSESPRVRGNSPLH
TRBV6-2/TRBV6-3	TRBJ1-1	10	ASSSVNTEAF
TRBV25-1	TRBJ1-2	11	ASRRTGVYGYT
TRBV11-3	TRBJ2-5	15	ASSPPSCSVKEETQY
TRBV2	TRBJ1-1	11	ASSGQPNTEAF
TRBV6-5	TRBJ1-3	12	ASRLGQSGNTIY
TRBV27	TRBJ2-1	15	ASSFKAGGKAYNEQF
TRBV5-1	TRBJ2-2	12	ASSLLQGTGELF
TRBV6-2/TRBV6-3	TRBJ2-1	13	ASSYYGLTYNEQF
TRBV2	TRBJ2-7	10	ASKSASGVEY
TRBV10-1	TRBJ1-1	11	ASSAQGNTEAF
TRBV19	TRBJ1-5	13	ASSQGRGRNQPQH
TRBV6-1	TRBJ1-1	14	ASSAPSGFRNTEAF
TRBV6-2/TRBV6-3	TRBJ2-7	14	ASSYGQGTYHYEQY
TRBV6-5	TRBJ1-1	11	ASRGQGITEAF
TRBV3-1/TRBV3-2	TRBJ2-1	15	ASSQDEGTSVHNEQF
TRBV11-2	TRBJ1-6	13	ASSSYRDHNSPLH
TRBV13	TRBJ1-3	15	ASSLGQGPSSGNTIY
TRBV10-1	TRBJ2-3	15	ASSGSSGGLHTDTQY
TRBV4-1	TRBJ2-7	13	ASSIRLAGDYEQY
TRBV6-6	TRBJ2-7	13	ASSLRGQASYEQY
TRBV18	TRBJ2-1	14	ASSPSMDRAGAEQF
TRBV7-2	TRBJ1-1	12	ASSLGMGGTEAF
TRBV6-4	TRBJ1-5	16	ASSGWRGYRWSNQPQH
TRBV29-1	TRBJ1-1	13	SVWPPGGGDTEAF
TRBV19	TRBJ1-1	11	ASSQGVGTEAF
TRBV2	TRBJ1-1	13	ASRREGVGSTEAF
TRBV7-8	TRBJ2-1	13	ASSLDGSPYNEQF
TRBV5-1	TRBJ2-5	14	ASSVYFSGSLETQY
TRBV6-2/TRBV6-3	TRBJ1-1	18	ASSYLGLVTRLARNTEAF
TRBV19	TRBJ2-2	12	ASTLALYTGELF
TRBV18	TRBJ2-7	12	ASSPSTGSYEQY
TRBV6-1	TRBJ2-4	13	ASSEVQIAKNIQY
TRBV5-1	TRBJ2-7	18	ASSLEPSPAGGLTTYEQY
TRBV30	TRBJ2-5	11	AWSVLEGGTQY
TRBV6-6	TRBJ2-3	11	ASTLPGEDTQY
TRBV24-1	TRBJ2-3	11	ATSSGGTDTQY
TRBV18	TRBJ2-3	13	ASSPRTSMGDTQY
TRBV28	TRBJ2-7	13	ASSSPGDYSYEQY
TRBV19	TRBJ2-2	12	ASRAGLNTGELF
TRBV18	TRBJ2-3	16	ASSRPGASGGFGDTQY
TRBV5-4	TRBJ2-1	14	ASSNNERGGYNEQF
TRBV7-2	TRBJ1-6	12	ASSLARTGLPLH
TRBV15	TRBJ2-7	12	ATSRGTSSYEQY
TRBV5-1	TRBJ2-3	13	ASSLDRDRSNTQY
TRBV5-4	TRBJ2-3	13	ASSLVTGYTDTQY
TRBV18	TRBJ2-1	13	ASSPSHTKYNEQF
TRBV11-3	TRBJ1-1	11	ASSLGHTREAF
TRBV7-9	TRBJ2-7	12	ASSLGGVENEQY
TRBV25-1	TRBJ2-7	13	ASSPSGTSGRKQY
TRBV19	TRBJ1-2	13	ASISGGGRSEGYT
TRBV6-2/TRBV6-3	TRBJ1-1	14	ASSYGGGRRNTEAF
TRBV5-1	TRBJ2-7	12	ASKEPGQGNEQY